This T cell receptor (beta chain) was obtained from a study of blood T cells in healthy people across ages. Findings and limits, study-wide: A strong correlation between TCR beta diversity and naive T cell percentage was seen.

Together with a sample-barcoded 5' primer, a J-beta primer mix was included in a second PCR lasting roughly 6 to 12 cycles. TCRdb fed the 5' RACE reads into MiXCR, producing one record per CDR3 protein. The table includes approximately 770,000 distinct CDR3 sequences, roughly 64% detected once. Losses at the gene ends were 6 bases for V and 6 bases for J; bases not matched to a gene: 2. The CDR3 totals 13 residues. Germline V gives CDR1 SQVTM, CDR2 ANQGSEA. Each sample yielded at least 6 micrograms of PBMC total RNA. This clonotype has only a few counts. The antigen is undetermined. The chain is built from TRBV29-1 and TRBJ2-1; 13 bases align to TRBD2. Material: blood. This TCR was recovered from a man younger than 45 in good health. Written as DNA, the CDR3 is TGCAGCGTGGGGACTAGCGGGACCAATGAGCAGTTCTTC. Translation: CSVGTSGTNEQFF.